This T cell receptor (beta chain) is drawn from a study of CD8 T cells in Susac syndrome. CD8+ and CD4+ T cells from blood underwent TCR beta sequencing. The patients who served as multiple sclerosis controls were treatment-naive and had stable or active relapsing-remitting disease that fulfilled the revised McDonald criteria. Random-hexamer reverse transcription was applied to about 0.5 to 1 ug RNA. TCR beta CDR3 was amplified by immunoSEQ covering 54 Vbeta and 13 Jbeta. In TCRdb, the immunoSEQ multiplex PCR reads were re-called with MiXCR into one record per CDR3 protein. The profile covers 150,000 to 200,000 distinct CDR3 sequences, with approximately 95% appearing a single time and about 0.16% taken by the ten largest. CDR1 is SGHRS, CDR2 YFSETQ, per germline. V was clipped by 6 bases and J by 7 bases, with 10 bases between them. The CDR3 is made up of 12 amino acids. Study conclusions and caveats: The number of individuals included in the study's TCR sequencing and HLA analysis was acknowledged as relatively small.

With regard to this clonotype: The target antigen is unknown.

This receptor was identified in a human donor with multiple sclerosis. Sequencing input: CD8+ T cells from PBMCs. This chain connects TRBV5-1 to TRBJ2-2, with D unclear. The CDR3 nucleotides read TGCGCCAGCACCGAGGCGATCGGGGAGCTGTTTTTT. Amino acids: CASTEAIGELFF.